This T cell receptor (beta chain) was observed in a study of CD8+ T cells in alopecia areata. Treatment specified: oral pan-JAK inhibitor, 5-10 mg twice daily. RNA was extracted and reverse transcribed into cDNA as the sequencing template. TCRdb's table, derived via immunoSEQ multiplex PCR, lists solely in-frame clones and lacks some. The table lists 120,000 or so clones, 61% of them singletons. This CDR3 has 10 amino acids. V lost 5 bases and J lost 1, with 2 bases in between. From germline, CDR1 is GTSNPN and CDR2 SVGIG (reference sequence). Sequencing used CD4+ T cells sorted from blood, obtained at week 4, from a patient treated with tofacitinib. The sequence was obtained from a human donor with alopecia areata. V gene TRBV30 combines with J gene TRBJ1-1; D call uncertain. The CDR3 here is CAWENTEAFF. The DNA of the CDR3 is TGTGCCTGGGAGAACACTGAAGCTTTCTTT.